This T cell receptor (beta chain) comes out of a study of control samples from healthy donors and cancer patients. The protocol was immunoSEQ multiplex PCR, while the TCRdb copy is restricted to in-frame clones and leaves out a portion. The sample holds about 140,000 clones, around 85% seen once. This CDR3 region has 14 residues. Trimming shortened V by 0 bases and J by 7 bases, and 12 bases separated the two germline ends. Germline CDR1 SGHTA, CDR2 FQGTGA. The chain is built from TRBV7-3 and TRBJ1-1, with TRBD1 as a possible D gene (5 bases). Source material: blood. The clonotype comes from a woman in her twenties or thirties in good health. The CDR3 DNA follows: TGTGCCAGCAGCTTAACGTTACAGGTTGGTGAAGCTTTCTTT. Amino acids: CASSLTLQVGEAFF.